The clone carrying this T cell receptor beta chain was recorded a few times. What it binds is not known. This entry belongs to a study of T-cell memory formation after mild COVID-19. Constant-segment primers and 5'RACE yielded cDNA libraries for TCR alpha and TCR beta, each carrying sample barcodes and UMIs. One entry per CDR3 protein results from TCRdb running MiXCR on the 5' RACE reads. Among approximately 200,000 distinct CDR3 sequences listed, about a sixth were seen once. Study-wide results and limits: Researchers report contracting CD4+ clones mostly in CM and EM, with CD8+ clones in EMRA. Certain responding clones were present in pre-infection memory, suggesting participation of cross-reactive memory.

The CDR3 is 16 residues long. V was pared by 0 bases and J by 0 bases, with 11 bases between. Germline-derived CDR1 and CDR2 are SGHRS and YFSETQ. Sequencing was done on a sample of PBMCs or a T cell subset sorted from them (not recorded which). The sequence was obtained from an adult woman who had mild COVID-19 (a few samples of this study predate the infection). Cell type and time point are not known. This sequence joins TRBV5-1 and TRBJ2-3; TRBD2 might be the D (6 bases). In DNA form, the CDR3 reads TGCGCCAGCAGCTTGGGGAGGGTCTCCAGCACAGATACGCAGTATTTT. Protein product: CASSLGRVSSTDTQYF.